A selection of T cell receptor beta chains follows, all from one sample in a study of molecular identifiers for immune sequencing clone quantification. TCRdb itself ran the PCR reads through MiXCR, one entry per CDR3 protein. The sample lists over 550,000 distinct CDR3 sequences; around 25% were seen once. The sequencing sample was made of naive CD8+ T cells from blood, with Jurkat cell RNA spiked in. These receptors originate from a human donor in good health. Some libraries in this study had Jurkat cell RNA spiked in. Each CDR3 is given with its conserved first and last residue. A D gene is named only where the DNA matches it firmly. The listing skips clone size in some rows; elsewhere it reads once, few, many or a size class.

CASSRGQGMRYEQYF	TGTGCCAGCAGTCGCGGACAGGGGATGCGGTACGAGCAGTACTTC	15	TRBD1	many	TRBV6-5	TRBJ2-7
CGASRGSRNTEAFF	TGCGGTGCTAGCCGGGGGAGCCGGAACACCGAAGCTTTCTTT	14	-	-	TRBV20-1	TRBJ1-1
CASSWGAYSYEQYF	TGTGCCAGCAGCTGGGGAGCTTACTCCTACGAGCAGTACTTC	14	-	-	TRBV5-8	TRBJ2-7
CASSQDLGQGSYEQYF	TGCGCCAGCAGCCAAGATTTGGGACAGGGGAGCTACGAGCAGTACTTC	16	TRBD1	many	TRBV4-3	TRBJ2-7
CASLSFRATYNEQFF	TGTGCCAGCTTGAGTTTCAGGGCCACCTACAATGAGCAGTTCTTC	15	-	few	TRBV28	TRBJ2-1
CASRGTATYNEQFF	TGTGCCAGTAGAGGTACGGCGACCTACAATGAGCAGTTCTTC	14	-	-	TRBV19	TRBJ2-1
CASSLSVTGSTEAFF	TGTGCCAGCAGTTTATCCGTCACGGGGAGTACTGAAGCTTTCTTT	15	-	-	TRBV27	TRBJ1-1
CASSPTGGGTEAFF	TGTGCCAGCAGCCCCACAGGGGGAGGCACTGAAGCTTTCTTT	14	TRBD1	many	TRBV7-9	TRBJ1-1
CASSCLTTGGWEQYF	TGTGCCAGCAGCTGCCTAACCACCGGGGGATGGGAGCAGTACTTC	15	-	-	TRBV14	TRBJ2-7
CASSYVPDTQYF	TGTGCCAGCAGCTACGTCCCAGATACGCAGTATTTT	12	-	-	TRBV5-6	TRBJ2-3
CASSVKGVWDTQYF	TGTGCCAGCAGCGTAAAGGGAGTTTGGGATACGCAGTATTTT	14	-	many	TRBV9	TRBJ2-3
CASEQGDTEAFF	TGTGCCAGCGAACAGGGTGACACTGAAGCTTTCTTT	12	-	many	TRBV6-6	TRBJ1-1
CASSSSTGTSYNEQFF	TGTGCCAGCAGTTCTAGCACCGGGACCTCCTACAATGAGCAGTTCTTC	16	-	-	TRBV12-3/TRBV12-4	TRBJ2-1
CASRGATDTQYF	TGTGCCAGCCGGGGGGCAACAGATACGCAGTATTTT	12	-	many	TRBV9	TRBJ2-3
CASTSLAGGLYSYEQYF	TGTGCCAGCACCTCACTAGCGGGAGGATTATACTCCTACGAGCAGTACTTC	17	TRBD2	-	TRBV5-6	TRBJ2-7
CASSNRVGNYNEQFF	TGTGCCAGCAGCAACAGGGTAGGGAACTACAATGAGCAGTTCTTC	15	-	many	TRBV12-3/TRBV12-4	TRBJ2-1
CASGSELALNNEQFF	TGTGCCAGCGGGTCCGAACTAGCTCTGAACAATGAGCAGTTCTTC	15	-	-	TRBV6-6	TRBJ2-1
CSASKLAGNSGANVLTF	TGCAGTGCTTCCAAACTAGCGGGGAACTCTGGGGCCAACGTCCTGACTTTC	17	TRBD2	-	TRBV20-1	TRBJ2-6
CASSLGIYYNEQFF	TGTGCCAGCAGCTTAGGAATCTACTACAATGAGCAGTTCTTC	14	-	-	TRBV7-9	TRBJ2-1
CASSLDYYNEQFF	TGTGCCAGCAGCTTGGACTATTACAATGAGCAGTTCTTC	13	-	-	TRBV5-6	TRBJ2-1
CASSPSARAYEQYF	TGTGCCAGCAGCCCCTCGGCAAGGGCCTACGAGCAGTACTTC	14	-	-	TRBV7-9	TRBJ2-7
CASSQDSTGGVYYEQYF	TGCGCCAGCAGCCAAGATTCGACTGGCGGGGTATATTACGAGCAGTACTTC	17	-	-	TRBV4-3	TRBJ2-7
CASSRVGTGEKLFF	TGTGCCAGCAGTCGGGTGGGGACAGGGGAAAAACTGTTTTTT	14	TRBD1	-	TRBV27	TRBJ1-4
CASSYSGVAGGRETQYF	TGTGCCAGCAGTTACTCGGGTGTCGCAGGGGGGCGAGAGACCCAGTACTTC	17	-	many	TRBV6-5	TRBJ2-5
CASSKSETRGYEQYF	TGTGCCAGCAGTAAATCCGAGACCAGGGGCTACGAGCAGTACTTC	15	-	few	TRBV6-2/TRBV6-3	TRBJ2-7
CASRGIEREAHQETQYF	TGTGCCAGCAGGGGGATCGAGCGGGAGGCCCACCAAGAGACCCAGTACTTC	17	TRBD2	many	TRBV9	TRBJ2-5
CASTPGGSAYEQYF	TGCGCCAGCACCCCCGGGGGGTCTGCCTACGAGCAGTACTTC	14	TRBD2	many	TRBV5-1	TRBJ2-7
CASSSFGGPTDTQYF	TGTGCCAGCAGTTCCTTCGGAGGGCCCACAGATACGCAGTATTTT	15	-	many	TRBV7-9	TRBJ2-3
CASSTSTQPQHF	TGTGCCAGTAGTACTTCCACTCAGCCCCAGCATTTT	12	-	many	TRBV19	TRBJ1-5
CASRFQRTPMNTEAFF	TGTGCCAGCAGGTTCCAGAGGACACCCATGAACACTGAAGCTTTCTTT	16	-	many	TRBV5-6	TRBJ1-1
CASSLGTSIHEQFF	TGTGCCAGCAGTTTAGGGACTTCAATCCATGAGCAGTTCTTC	14	-	few	TRBV12-3/TRBV12-4	TRBJ2-1
CASSPGTGEAEQYF	TGTGCCAGCAGCCCTGGGACAGGGGAAGCCGAGCAGTACTTC	14	TRBD1	many	TRBV3-1	TRBJ2-7
CAGSYLYEQYF	TGTGCCGGCAGTTACCTCTACGAGCAGTACTTC	11	-	-	TRBV6-5	TRBJ2-7
CASSLERGEKLFF	TGTGCCAGCAGCTTAGAGAGGGGTGAAAAACTGTTTTTT	13	-	many	TRBV7-8	TRBJ1-4
CSAPKTGQGIAGELFF	TGCAGTGCTCCAAAAACGGGACAGGGAATAGCCGGGGAGCTGTTTTTT	16	TRBD1	many	TRBV20-1	TRBJ2-2
CASRTGTTGELFF	TGTGCCAGCAGGACAGGAACTACCGGGGAGCTGTTTTTT	13	-	few	TRBV2	TRBJ2-2
CASSSGTAGTNEKLFF	TGTGCCAGCAGTTCGGGGACGGCCGGGACTAATGAAAAACTGTTTTTT	16	-	many	TRBV27	TRBJ1-4
CASSPVFGYDYTDTQYF	TGTGCCAGTAGCCCCGTTTTTGGGTACGATTACACAGATACGCAGTATTTT	17	-	-	TRBV19	TRBJ2-3
CASTVSQGAVQPQHF	TGTGCCAGCACTGTCAGCCAGGGGGCGGTTCAGCCCCAGCATTTT	15	TRBD1	-	TRBV28	TRBJ1-5
CASRLGGSFEQYF	TGTGCCAGCCGCTTAGGCGGAAGCTTCGAGCAGTACTTC	13	-	-	TRBV7-2	TRBJ2-7
CARRQDGWGTFTGELFF	TGTGCCCGCCGCCAAGATGGTTGGGGAACATTTACCGGGGAGCTGTTTTTT	17	-	once	TRBV3-1	TRBJ2-2
CASSSSLGQRSSYEQYF	TGTGCCAGCAGCTCCTCCCTAGGGCAGAGGAGCTCCTACGAGCAGTACTTC	17	-	few	TRBV13	TRBJ2-7
CASSPTIWGQSEQYF	TGTGCCAGCAGCCCAACAATTTGGGGCCAAAGCGAGCAGTACTTC	15	-	few	TRBV6-5	TRBJ2-7
CASRPRTSGNEQYF	TGTGCCAGCCGCCCCCGGACTAGCGGGAACGAGCAGTACTTC	14	TRBD2	-	TRBV27	TRBJ2-7
CSVELGLAGGPYEQYF	TGCAGCGTTGAACTCGGACTAGCGGGGGGGCCCTACGAGCAGTACTTC	16	TRBD2	many	TRBV29-1	TRBJ2-7